This record looks at one T cell receptor (beta chain) sequence and its context. Antigen unknown. Method: immunoSEQ multiplex PCR; TCRdb's copy keeps in-frame clones and lacks some. The table records around 100,000 clones, roughly 86% of them present only once. The CDR3 is 15 residues long. V lost 5 bases and J 4 bases, leaving 18 bases between the germline ends. The germline V gene encodes CDR1 MNHEY and CDR2 SMNVEV (reference sequence). This specimen comes from a study of a mutant IDH1 vaccine in newly diagnosed glioma. This sample's time point: week 47, end of study. All doses held 300 ug of mutant IDH1 20-mer peptide, with topical imiquimod.

The gene calls are TRBV27 and TRBJ2-7; D uncertain. The sequenced sample was PBMCs, obtained from a glioma patient whose treatment included an IDH1 peptide vaccine. This TCR derives from a woman between 45 and 65 years old with glioma. This CDR3 is CASSPPELWRYEQYF. In DNA form, the CDR3 reads TGTGCCAGCAGTCCCCCTGAATTGTGGCGGTACGAGCAGTACTTC.